The source of this TCR beta chain is a study of T cell repertoires and Cas9 in healthy adults. Background on the study: Characterization of SpCas9-reactive CD4 and CD8 T cells covered multi-effector potency, cytotoxicity and lineage. General observations from the study: SpCas9-reactive effector T cells were reportedly restrained in vitro by SpCas9-reactive regulatory T cells.

Remarks on this clone: Its antigen is as yet unknown.

The CDR3 runs 14 residues. Germline lookup yields CDR1 GTSNPN and CDR2 SVGIG (reference sequence). After removal of 3 bases from V and 2 bases from J, the junction contained 4 bases not matched to a gene. Libraries were prepared by immunoSEQ multiplex PCR; TCRdb keeps only in-frame clonotypes and omits some of them. Of fewer than 15,000 clones listed, approximately 88% are singletons. This sequence originates from a human donor in good health. The sequenced sample consisted of Tregs (CD4+, CD25+, CD127-, CD137-, CD154-) from PBMCs; culture status not recorded. The chain recombines TRBV30 with TRBJ2-4; 7 bases are a match to TRBD2. Here the CDR3 DNA reads TGTGCCTGGAGCGCCGGGGGGACCAAAAACATTCAGTACTTC. This translates into CAWSAGGTKNIQYF.